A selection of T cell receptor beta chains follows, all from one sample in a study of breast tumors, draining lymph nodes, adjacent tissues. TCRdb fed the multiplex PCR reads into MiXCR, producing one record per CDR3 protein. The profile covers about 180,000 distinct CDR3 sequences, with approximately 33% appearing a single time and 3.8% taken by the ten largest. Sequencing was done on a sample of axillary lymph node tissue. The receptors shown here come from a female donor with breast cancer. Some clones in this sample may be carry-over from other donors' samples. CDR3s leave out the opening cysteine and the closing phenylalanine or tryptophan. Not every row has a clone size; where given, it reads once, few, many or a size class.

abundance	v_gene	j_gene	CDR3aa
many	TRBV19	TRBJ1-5	ASSIGRENQPQH
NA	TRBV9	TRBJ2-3	ASSVEGATDTQY
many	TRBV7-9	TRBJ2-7	ASSSRTGTYEQY
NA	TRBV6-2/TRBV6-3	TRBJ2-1	ASSYLGLAGGLSYNEQF
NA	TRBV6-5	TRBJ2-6	ASTRMSGGANVLT
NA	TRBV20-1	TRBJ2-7	SARVPQGSYNEQ
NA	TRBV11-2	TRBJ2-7	ASSLYQGQRVYEQY
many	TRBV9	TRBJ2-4	ASSDSGGGRNIQY
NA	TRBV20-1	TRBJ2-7	SATDRGSSYEQY
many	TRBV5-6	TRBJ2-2	ASSLVMSFTGELF
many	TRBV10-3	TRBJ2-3	AISETDLVTDTQY
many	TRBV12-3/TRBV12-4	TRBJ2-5	ASSRGLAGEETQY
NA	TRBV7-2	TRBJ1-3	ASSLDDGQGSGNPIC
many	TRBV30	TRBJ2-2	AGLPGGRRTGELF
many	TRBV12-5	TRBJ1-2	ASGFTGGGNYGYT
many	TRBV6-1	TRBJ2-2	ASDREDAGELF
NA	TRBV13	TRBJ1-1	ASSLRQGVTEAF
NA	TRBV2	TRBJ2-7	ASRKKVLDKRY
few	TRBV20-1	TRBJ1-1	SATQGEVTEAF
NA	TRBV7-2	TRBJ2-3	ASSLVAGEADTQY
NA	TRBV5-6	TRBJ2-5	ASSSPRTVQETQY
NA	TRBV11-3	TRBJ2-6	ASSAQGIAGANVLT
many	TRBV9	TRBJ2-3	ASSVREDRRTDTQY
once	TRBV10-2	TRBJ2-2	ASSGGDRDTGELF
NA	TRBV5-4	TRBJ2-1	TSSRQIGSSYNGQF
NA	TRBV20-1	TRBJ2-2	SARRLSDPRANTGELL
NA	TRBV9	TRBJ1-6	ASSVVGAGTNSPLH
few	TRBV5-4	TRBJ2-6	ASGGGGAHSGANVLT
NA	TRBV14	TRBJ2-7	ASSPQEGYEQY
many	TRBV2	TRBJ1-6	ASRPGTGGSSPLH
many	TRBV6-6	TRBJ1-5	ASSLWDSGQPQH
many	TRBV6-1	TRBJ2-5	ASQGGRQETQY
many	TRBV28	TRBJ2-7	ASRGQGPVNEQY
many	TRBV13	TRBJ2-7	ASSFYGAYEQY